Below, one TCR beta chain is given with its context. All patients were mismatch repair deficient, assessed by either PCR or immunohistochemistry. The CDR3 is 16 residues long. The V gene's germline CDR1 is MGHRA and CDR2 YSYEKL. V lost 1 base to trimming and J lost 7 bases, with 17 bases between them. The sample originates from a study of PD-1 blockade in mismatch repair-deficient tumors. Generated by immunoSEQ multiplex PCR, the TCRdb table keeps only in-frame clones and is missing some. Of 38,000 or so clones in the sample, 85% were seen once. This clonotype was obtained from an adult with mismatch repair-deficient cancer. This specimen was peripheral blood, taken less than 95 weeks after starting pembrolizumab. The rearrangement joins TRBV4-1 to TRBJ2-1; no definite D call. The CDR3, as DNA: TGCGCCAGCAGCCAAGGCGGCCCTGTTCTCCCTAATGAGCAGTTCTTC. This gives the protein CASSQGGPVLPNEQFF.